Listed below are T cell receptor beta chains from one sample, sequenced in a study of T cell repertoires in cytomegalovirus infection. TCRdb called the reads again in MiXCR, with one record for every CDR3 protein. The repertoire holds about 330,000 distinct CDR3 sequences, with around a tenth as singletons. Sequenced material: PBMCs. All receptors come from a human donor in good health (CMV status not recorded). Some clones in this sample may be carry-over from other donors' samples. CDR3s include the opening cysteine and the closing phenylalanine or tryptophan. D genes are given only for firm matches. Not all rows give a size; the values are once, few, many and, for expanded clones, a class.

TGTGCCAGCAGCTTAGGGCCCCCGAGCTCCTACGAGCAGTACTTC	CASSLGPPSSYEQYF	TRBV7-2	TRBJ2-7	NA	many
TGTGCCAGCAGTTCGAGGGGACAGGCCAGAGGGACCCAGTACTTC	CASSSRGQARGTQYF	TRBV6-2/TRBV6-3	TRBJ2-5	TRBD1	many
TGTGCCAGTAGGGAAGACAGGAGCTCCTACAATGAGCAGTTCTTC	CASREDRSSYNEQFF	TRBV19	TRBJ2-1	NA	many
TGTGCCGGCCAGGGCGAAGCAAGCTCTGGAAACACCATATATTTT	CAGQGEASSGNTIYF	TRBV2	TRBJ1-3	NA	many
TGTGCCAGCAGCTTAGGCAGGGCGGTCGGGGAGCTGTTTTTT	CASSLGRAVGELFF	TRBV11-2	TRBJ2-2	NA	many
TGTGCCAGCAGCTTACGGAGGGCTCGCCAAGAGACCCAGTACTTC	CASSLRRARQETQYF	TRBV13	TRBJ2-5	NA	NA
TGTGCCAGTAGTCCCCTTAGCGTAGCCAAAAACATTCAGTACTTC	CASSPLSVAKNIQYF	TRBV19	TRBJ2-4	NA	NA
TGTGCCAGCACGGGTCTAGCGGGGAAAGAGACCCAGTACTTC	CASTGLAGKETQYF	TRBV6-5	TRBJ2-5	TRBD2	NA
TGTGCCAGCAGCCAAGACGTGGGAACCTACAATGAGCAGTTCTTC	CASSQDVGTYNEQFF	TRBV4-2	TRBJ2-1	NA	NA
TGTGCCAGCAGGCTGCTTACAGGGGCGGGCACAGATACGCAGTATTTT	CASRLLTGAGTDTQYF	TRBV2	TRBJ2-3	TRBD1	few
TGCAGTGCTAGTCGTGGGGAGGACGGATCACCCCTCCACTTT	CSASRGEDGSPLHF	TRBV20-1	TRBJ1-6	NA	many
TGTGCCAGCAGCGGAGGGGAGACTGGGGCCAACGTCCTGACTTTC	CASSGGETGANVLTF	TRBV9	TRBJ2-6	NA	NA
TGTGCCAGCAGCTTGGAACAGGGCGCAGATACGCAGTATTTT	CASSLEQGADTQYF	TRBV5-4	TRBJ2-3	NA	NA
TGTGCCAGCAGCCGGTCCAGTGCCAACGAGCAGTACTTC	CASSRSSANEQYF	TRBV9	TRBJ2-7	NA	many
TGTGCCAGCAGTTTCTCCGGCCTTGAAAAACTGTTTTTT	CASSFSGLEKLFF	TRBV12-3/TRBV12-4	TRBJ1-4	NA	many
TGTGCCAGTAGTATAATCGTGGGACTATCCGGGGAGCTGTTTTTT	CASSIIVGLSGELFF	TRBV19	TRBJ2-2	TRBD2	few
TGTGCCAGCACCTGGGGAACTAGCCAAAGCACAGATACGCAGTATTTT	CASTWGTSQSTDTQYF	TRBV12-3/TRBV12-4	TRBJ2-3	NA	NA
TGTGCCAGTACTAATAGTGGTACTAGCACAGATACGCAGTATTTT	CASTNSGTSTDTQYF	TRBV19	TRBJ2-3	NA	NA
TGTGCCAGCAGCTCCTTCCGTAGCGTAGGAGGAAATGAGCAGTTCTTC	CASSSFRSVGGNEQFF	TRBV7-2	TRBJ2-1	NA	many
TGTGCCAGCAGCTTACCCGCAGCAGATACGCAGTATTTT	CASSLPAADTQYF	TRBV11-2	TRBJ2-3	NA	NA
TGTGCCAGCAGCCAAGTGGGCACCCATAATTCACCCCTCCACTTT	CASSQVGTHNSPLHF	TRBV14	TRBJ1-6	NA	many
TGTGCCAGCAGCTTTGGGACAGGGATAAATTCACCCCTCCACTTT	CASSFGTGINSPLHF	TRBV7-8	TRBJ1-6	TRBD1	many
TGTGCCAGCAGTCCAAGACAGGCCGGTTCAGGGGAGCTGTTTTTT	CASSPRQAGSGELFF	TRBV28	TRBJ2-2	NA	NA
TGTGCCAGCAGAATGGGACTAGTGGAGACCCAGTACTTC	CASRMGLVETQYF	TRBV7-2	TRBJ2-5	TRBD2	many
TGTGCCAGCAGCTACACCGGGACGCCGGGAGGAGAGACCCAGTACTTC	CASSYTGTPGGETQYF	TRBV7-4	TRBJ2-5	TRBD2	NA
TGCAGTGCTAGCCAGGGCAGAGGCTATAATTCACCCCTCCACTTT	CSASQGRGYNSPLHF	TRBV20-1	TRBJ1-6	NA	NA
TGTGCCTGGAGTGTACTGGGACAGGGCCAAGAGACCCAGTACTTC	CAWSVLGQGQETQYF	TRBV30	TRBJ2-5	TRBD1	few
TGTGCCAGCAGCCGACTAGGACAGGGGGCCTCCTACGAGCAGTACTTC	CASSRLGQGASYEQYF	TRBV11-2	TRBJ2-7	TRBD1	NA
TGTGCCAGTAGTATTGGGCAGGTCCCAGATACGCAGTATTTT	CASSIGQVPDTQYF	TRBV19	TRBJ2-3	NA	NA
TGTGCCAGCAGCTCGGCGGGGCAGCGGGGGGCCGATAGCTCCTACAATGAGCAGTTCTTC	CASSSAGQRGADSSYNEQFF	TRBV7-2	TRBJ2-1	TRBD2	many
TGCGCCAGCAGCCAAGATCCAGGCGCAAGGACCGGGGAGCTGTTTTTT	CASSQDPGARTGELFF	TRBV4-3	TRBJ2-2	NA	many
TGTGCCAGCAGTCCGAGGGGAGCGGGAGTGGTTAATGAGCAGTTCTTC	CASSPRGAGVVNEQFF	TRBV28	TRBJ2-1	TRBD2	NA
TGTGCCAGCGTCTCATCGGGCTTTCCGGGAGGGCCCCAGCATTTT	CASVSSGFPGGPQHF	TRBV7-2	TRBJ1-5	NA	NA
TGCAGTGCTACGGTCTTGACCTATGGCTACACCTTC	CSATVLTYGYTF	TRBV20-1	TRBJ1-2	NA	NA
TGTGCCAGCAGGTTGAGCAGGGCGCCTTACAATGAGCAGTTCTTC	CASRLSRAPYNEQFF	TRBV7-3	TRBJ2-1	NA	many